The 10 T cell receptor beta chains below come from one sample, sequenced in a study of blood T cell repertoires in COVID-19. The data were produced by immunoSEQ multiplex PCR, yet TCRdb's version contains in-frame clones alone and is incomplete. This sample has under 300,000 clones; approximately 84% occur once, and the top ten carry just over 6.5%. Sequencing was carried out using PBMCs or T cells enriched from blood (not recorded which). These TCRs come from a woman between 45 and 60 years old who had been exposed to COVID-19.

CDR3 region: CATSDLLGPLAALNEKLFF. The CDR3 DNA sequence: TGTGCCACCAGTGATTTGCTTGGTCCTCTAGCGGCCCTCAATGAAAAACTGTTTTTT. The chain is built from TRBV24-1 and TRBJ1-4; no definite D call. Trimming cost V 0 bases and J 5 bases, with 21 bases left between them. Germline V gene sequence: CDR1 KGHDR, CDR2 SFDVKD. The CDR3 runs to 19 residues.

This chain links TRBV6-1 with TRBJ1-5; maybe TRBD1 (6 bases). Per the germline V gene, CDR1 is MNHNS and CDR2 is SASEGT. V was shortened by 3 bases and J by 5 bases, with 8 bases between the two germline ends. This CDR3 is 13 amino acids long. CDR3 loop: CASSDGGHQPQHF. The CDR3, as DNA: TGTGCCAGCAGTGATGGGGGCCATCAGCCCCAGCATTTT.

This chain links TRBV3-1 (or the pseudogene TRBV3-2) with TRBJ1-2; no clear D. The V and J ends lost 2 bases and 7 bases respectively, with 17 bases between them. The CDR3 is 15 amino acids. CDR1 is LGHDT, CDR2 YNNKEL, per germline (reference sequence). The CDR3 sequence is CASSQMGSGQAGYTF. CDR3 nucleotide sequence: TGTGCCAGCAGCCAAATGGGAAGCGGTCAGGCTGGCTACACCTTC.

The V call is TRBV27, the J call TRBJ2-2; TRBD2 aligns across 9 bases. Germline CDR1 MNHEY, CDR2 SMNVEV (reference sequence). CDR3 size: 15 residues. The V gene end was trimmed by 8 bases and the J gene end by 4 bases; junction bases not matched to a gene: 8. DNA for the CDR3: TGTGCCAGCGCCAGCGGGGGGCTGCCCACCGGGGAGCTGTTTTTT. It specifies CASASGGLPTGELFF.

The rearrangement uses TRBV2 and TRBJ1-1, with a possible D match to TRBD1 (6 bases). This CDR3 region has 12 residues. Trimming removed 6 bases at V and 12 bases at J, with 17 bases between. Germline V gene data show CDR1 as SNHLY and CDR2 as FYNNEI. As DNA, the CDR3 is TGTGCCAGCAGCGGCCGAACAGGGTGGACTTTCTTT. Its protein product is CASSGRTGWTFF.

This clone was seen a single time. The V and J genes are TRBV10-3 and TRBJ2-3; possibly TRBD2 for D (6 bases). V lost 8 bases and J lost 2, with 11 bases in between. This CDR3 region has 13 residues. Germline values: CDR1 ENHRY, CDR2 SYGVKD. CDR3 in DNA: TGTGCCATCGGGACTTCTGACACAGATACGCAGTATTTT. It yields the protein CAIGTSDTDTQYF.

The chain employs TRBV15 and TRBJ1-2, with D maybe TRBD1 (6 bases). Germline CDR1 reads LNHNV; CDR2 reads YYDKDF (reference sequence). V gave up 3 bases and J gave up 4 bases, with 12 bases separating them. There are 14 residues in the CDR3. CDR3 coding DNA: TGTGCCACCAGCAGGCCACAGGGTATCTATGGCTACACCTTC. Amino acid sequence: CATSRPQGIYGYTF.

This rearrangement joins TRBV9 to TRBJ1-5; tentatively, D is TRBD1 (6 bases). V dropped 2 bases and J dropped 3 bases, with 12 bases sitting between them. This CDR3 contains 15 residues. Germline CDR1 and CDR2: SGDLS and YYNGEE. CDR3 sequence (DNA): TGTGCCAGCAGCGTGGGCGGGGGCGTCAATCAGCCCCAGCATTTT. It encodes CASSVGGGVNQPQHF.

This clone appeared a single time. The genes are TRBV18 and TRBJ1-3; the D is unclear. V lost 3 bases, J lost 0 bases, and 9 bases lay in between. Germline CDR1 is KGHSH and CDR2 is LQKENI. The CDR3 has 15 residues. CDR3: CASSPADTSGNTIYF. As DNA, the CDR3 is TGTGCCAGCTCACCGGCGGATACCTCTGGAAACACCATATATTTT. The whole variable domain, remainder taken from reference TRBV18 and TRBJ1-3, is NAGVMQNPRHLVRRRGQEARLRCSPMKGHSHVYWYRQLPEEGLKFMVYLQKENIIDESGMPKERFSAEFPKEGPSILRIQQVVRGDSAAYFCASSPADTSGNTIYFGEGSWLTVV.

The chain has TRBV6-2 or TRBV6-3 and TRBJ1-3; possibly TRBD1 for D (5 bases). V lost 0 bases and J 0 bases, leaving 12 bases between the germline ends. From germline, CDR1 is MNHEY and CDR2 SVGEGT. The CDR3 length is 17 residues. CDR3 in DNA: TGTGCCAGCAGTTACTCGCAGGAGGGGAGCTCTGGAAACACCATATATTTT. The encoded protein is CASSYSQEGSSGNTIYF.